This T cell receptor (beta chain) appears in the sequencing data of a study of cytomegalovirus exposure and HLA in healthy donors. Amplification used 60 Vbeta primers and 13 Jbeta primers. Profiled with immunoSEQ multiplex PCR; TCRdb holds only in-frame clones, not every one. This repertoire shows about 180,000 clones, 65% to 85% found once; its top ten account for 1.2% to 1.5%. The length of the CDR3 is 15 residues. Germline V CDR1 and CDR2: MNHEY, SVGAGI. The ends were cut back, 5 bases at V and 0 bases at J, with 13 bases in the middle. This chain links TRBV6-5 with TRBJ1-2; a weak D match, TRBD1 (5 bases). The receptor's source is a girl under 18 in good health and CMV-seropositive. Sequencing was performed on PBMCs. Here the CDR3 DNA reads TGTGCCAGCAGTCCCGGAGGGGCGGCTAACTATGGCTACACCTTC. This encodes CASSPGGAANYGYTF.